This TCR beta chain was retrieved from a study of blood T cell repertoires in COVID-19 (dated by TCRdb to 2020 to 2021). About the full investigation: Samples from collaborators originated in the United States, Italy and Spain and spanned both the acute and convalescent phases of COVID-19. The prospective study material was composed of cDNA or gDNA derived from T cells, B-cell-depleted T cells, or PBMCs. The repertoires were released in a freely available public database intended as a resource for research on the immune response to SARS-CoV-2. A de-identified subject ID, COVID-19 status, age in years and sex were almost always included in the sample metadata. The dataset comprised deeply sampled blood TCRbeta repertoires from subjects exposed to, actively infected with, or recovered from COVID-19. The samples were drawn from two sources: the first 160 participants of the ongoing ImmuneRACE study, and 1,200 or so subjects contributed by 6 global collaborators. Where available, HLA class I and class II types were obtained from metadata supplied by the sample provider rather than from assay-based typing.

What the work shows at the level of the full study, not this receptor alone: How much clinical and demographic metadata was included differed by source and by participant, and the metadata was provided uncurated.

Collaborating institutions collected whole blood in K2EDTA tubes following their own protocols. For TCRbeta analysis, collaborators shipped samples as frozen whole blood, isolated PBMCs, or DNA extracted from either of those sample types. Comments on this clone: Its antigen is still unknown. Base qualities are not provided; no much larger clone lies one nucleotide away.

The immunoSEQ Assay, a bias-controlled multiplex PCR, was used to amplify TCRbeta CDR3 regions from genomic DNA. Concerning the study's data processing: The number of nucleated cells in each sample was estimated by amplification of reference gene primers within the assay. To quantify the absolute abundance of each unique TCRbeta CDR3 rearrangement, sequence reads were collapsed and filtered. For each sample, productive Simpson clonality was calculated as the square root of Simpson's diversity index over productive rearrangements. TCRdb took this table from immuneACCESS and kept in-frame rearrangements with V and J called. Such tables lack part of the clones; where checked against another copy, unresolved V genes explain under half of the gap, and the rest is unexplained. That table supplies the V and J calls and clone size; D and trimming were determined from the DNA. In all, the sample holds tens of thousands of clones, and 70% to 90% of those were seen once. The ten biggest clones cover 1.5% to 2% of the sample.

CDR1 and CDR2, looked up from the germline V gene, are SGHRS and YFSETQ. V is reduced by 4 bases and J by 1 base, leaving a spacing of 12 bases between them. The CDR3 numbers 14 residues from cysteine through valine. The entry retains the CDR3 DNA only, 42 bases that are in frame from base 1. The clonotype comes from a young man with acute or convalescent COVID-19. The specimen was peripheral blood. The chain is made from TRBV5-1 and TRBJ2-7, with TRBD1 as a weak D call on 6 bases. The nucleotide sequence reads as follows: TGCGCCAGCAGCAGGGACATCTCTTCCTACGAGCAGTACGTC. Its protein is CASSRDISSYEQYV.